The sequence of this TCR beta chain was determined in a study of T-cell memory formation after mild COVID-19. V was clipped by 3 bases and J by 10 bases; unmatched bases: 13. CDR3 length: 16 residues. Germline V gene data show CDR1 as SGHDT and CDR2 as YYEEEE. TCRdb reprocessed the 5' RACE reads with MiXCR, giving one entry per CDR3 protein. The sample yields around 200,000 distinct CDR3 sequences, less than 20% seen once. The sequenced material came from PBMCs or a T cell subset sorted from them (not recorded which). This TCR came from a man younger than 35 who had mild COVID-19 (a few samples of this study predate the infection). Cell type and time point are not known. The chain recombines TRBV5-6 with TRBJ1-6, with 7 bases identical to TRBD1. The CDR3 spells CASSSFDRAERSPLHF. The DNA for the CDR3 is TGTGCCAGCAGCTCTTTTGACAGGGCGGAAAGGTCACCCCTCCACTTT.